This TCR beta chain appears in the sequencing data of a study of vaccination effects on CD4 cells after COVID-19. Notes on the study in general: Common cold coronavirus cross-reactivity was shown by only 1 of 255 vaccine-induced clones in healthy vaccinees.

The CDR3 spans 16 residues. J gave up 1 base and V 4 bases, and 4 bases lay outside the gene matches. CDR1 SGHNT and CDR2 YYREEE come from the germline V gene (reference sequence). Of note for this clone: Its antigen is not identified.

CD4+ T cells specific for antigen were expanded with viral peptide pools by the ViraFEST assay before sequencing. After more than 9 days in culture, the CD4+ T cells were isolated. Participants got two doses of BNT162b2 or mRNA-1273 vaccine. Negative nucleocapsid antibody tests before and after vaccination confirmed no previous SARS-CoV-2 infection. With 8.5 to 10 ug/ml peptides and around 9.9 IU/ml IL-2, approximately 2.1 million PBMC per well were cultured. Data came from immunoSEQ multiplex PCR; TCRdb stores just in-frame clones and leaves some out. The sample lists approximately 16,000 clones, approximately 68% occurring once.

This receptor was taken from a human donor who received a COVID-19 vaccine. The chain couples TRBV5-4 to TRBJ2-3; 12 nucleotides match TRBD2. Sequencing was performed on CD4+ T cells from PBMCs cultured with HCoV-NL63 spike peptides, taken after COVID-19 vaccination. The CDR3 bases are TGTGCCAGCAGCCCCGCTAGCGGGAGGGGCACAGATACGCAGTATTTT. Translated, it gives CASSPASGRGTDTQYF.